These 20 T cell receptor beta chains were all obtained from the same sample, sequenced in a study of blood T cell repertoires in COVID-19. Sequencing was performed with immunoSEQ multiplex PCR; in TCRdb, only in-frame clones are kept and a portion is missing. Altogether some 230,000 clones are present, 80% to 90% being singletons, with the ten largest covering over 3%. The sample consisted of PBMCs or T cells enriched from blood (not recorded which). These receptors came from a woman aged 18-35 years in a cohort exposed to, infected with or recovered from COVID-19 (not recorded which).

A few counts support this clone. V usage is TRBV9 and J usage is TRBJ1-6; perhaps TRBD1 as D (5 bases). CDR3 length: 14 residues. Germline V gives CDR1 SGDLS, CDR2 YYNGEE. Trimming cost V 3 bases and J 9 bases, with 13 bases left between them. The CDR3 nucleotides are TGTGCCAGCAGCGGGGACGGGAGACGTTCACCCCTCCACTTT. Its translation: CASSGDGRRSPLHF.

The CDR3 DNA follows: TGTGCCAGCAGTCGTCGGGACAGGTCCTACGAGCAGTACTTC. It encodes CASSRRDRSYEQYF. The chain employs TRBV9 and TRBJ2-7; 8 bases agree with TRBD1. V lost 5 bases, J lost 1 base, and 5 bases stayed unmatched. Per germline, CDR1 SGDLS and CDR2 YYNGEE. This CDR3 is built from 14 residues.

V usage is TRBV28 and J usage is TRBJ1-1; the D is unclear. Germline V CDR1 and CDR2: MDHEN, SYDVKM. The CDR3 runs 15 residues. Trimming left V 5 bases short and J 8 bases short, with 21 bases between. CDR3 residues: CASSPSPGLQREAFF. DNA for the CDR3: TGTGCCAGCAGTCCGTCTCCGGGTCTCCAGAGAGAAGCTTTCTTT.

The V gene is TRBV11-2, the J gene TRBJ2-1, with 9 bases aligning to TRBD2. V shed 5 bases and J 8 bases; nucleotides not matched to a gene: 10. The germline gives CDR1 SGHAT, CDR2 FQNNGV. The CDR3 is 15 residues long. CDR3 DNA sequence: TGTGCCAGCAGCCCCGCCGGGACTAGCATCGATGAGCAGTTCTTC. It yields the protein CASSPAGTSIDEQFF.

This chain joins TRBV28 and TRBJ2-3; 11 bases match TRBD2. This CDR3 comprises 15 residues. Germline loops: CDR1 MDHEN, CDR2 SYDVKM. With 6 bases clipped from V and 2 bases from J, the junction kept 4 bases outside the gene matches. CDR3 coding DNA: TGTGCCAGCAGCCTAGCGGGGGGAGACACAGATACGCAGTATTTT. As protein: CASSLAGGDTDTQYF. The variable domain in full, with the rest retrieved from reference TRBV28 and TRBJ2-3, is DVKVTQSSRYLVKRTGEKVFLECVQDMDHENMFWYRQDPGLGLRLIYFSYDVKMKEKGDIPEGYSVSREKKERFSLILESASTNQTSMYLCASSLAGGDTDTQYFGPGTRLTVL.

V usage is TRBV6-5 and J usage is TRBJ1-1; 9 bases match TRBD1. There are 15 residues in the CDR3. The V segment lost 6 bases and the J segment 4 bases; nucleotides outside the gene matches: 9. CDR1 is MNHEY and CDR2 is SVGAGI in the germline V gene. The CDR3 DNA reads TGTGCCAGCAGCTATGGACAGGGGCCGGGCACTGAAGCTTTCTTT. Its protein product is CASSYGQGPGTEAFF.

In this sample, this clone turned up once. V gene TRBV18 combines with J gene TRBJ1-5; tentative D call: TRBD1 (5 bases). This CDR3 contains 16 residues. Germline V gene sequence: CDR1 KGHSH, CDR2 LQKENI. V was trimmed by 1 base and J by 1 base, leaving 11 bases between them. CDR3 sequence (DNA): TGTGCCAGCTCACCACAAGGCAGGGCAAGCAATCAGCCCCAGCATTTT. Encoded protein: CASSPQGRASNQPQHF.

The chain links TRBV2 to TRBJ2-1, with 9 bases identical to TRBD1. Germline lookup yields CDR1 SNHLY and CDR2 FYNNEI. V was pared by 4 bases and J by 2 bases, with 12 bases of the junction left unmatched. CDR3 size: 18 residues. The CDR3 coding sequence is TGTGCCAGCAGTGGCATGGCCGGAAGGGACAGGGCCTACAATGAGCAGTTCTTC. This translates into CASSGMAGRDRAYNEQFF.

This chain uses TRBV28 with TRBJ2-7; 8 nucleotides agree with TRBD1. The CDR3 has 16 amino acids. The ends lost 5 bases at V and 3 bases at J; junction bases unmatched: 12. CDR1 is MDHEN, CDR2 SYDVKM, per germline. The DNA of the CDR3 is TGTGCCAGCAGTGGGCTTCCGGGACAGGTTGACTACGAGCAGTACTTC. This encodes CASSGLPGQVDYEQYF.

The V call is TRBV11-2, the J call TRBJ2-3, with TRBD2 matching over 15 bases. The V gene's germline CDR1 is SGHAT and CDR2 FQNNGV. The CDR3 is 17 residues long. V dropped 2 bases and J dropped 5; count of bases not matched to a gene: 5. The CDR3 loop is CASSLWTSGGAGDTQYF. CDR3 nucleotide sequence: TGTGCCAGCAGCTTATGGACTAGCGGGGGGGCTGGAGATACGCAGTATTTT. Supplemented by reference TRBV11-2 and TRBJ2-3, the full variable domain reads EAGVAQSPRYKIIEKRQSVAFWCNPISGHATLYWYQQILGQGPKLLIQFQNNGVVDDSQLPKDRFSAERLKGVDSTLKIQPAKLEDSAVYLCASSLWTSGGAGDTQYFGPGTRLTVL.

The chain couples TRBV5-5 to TRBJ2-2, with 9 bases lining up with TRBD2. With V trimmed by 3 bases and J by 1 base, 1 base remained unmatched. The CDR3 totals 15 residues. CDR1 and CDR2 from the germline V gene are SGHKS and YYEKEE (reference sequence). The CDR3 region has the DNA TGTGCCAGCAGCTCAGCGGGAGGGAACACCGGGGAGCTGTTTTTT. It yields the protein CASSSAGGNTGELFF.

This chain joins TRBV9 and TRBJ2-6; D not resolved. V was shortened by 0 bases and J by 0 bases, with 16 bases between the two germline ends. CDR3 length: 19 residues. Germline V CDR1 and CDR2: SGDLS, YYNGEE. CDR3 nucleotides: TGTGCCAGCAGCGTAGGGCCAGCAAGCGTTGTCTCTGGGGCCAACGTCCTGACTTTC. This codes for CASSVGPASVVSGANVLTF.

The V and J genes are TRBV2 and TRBJ2-1; 9 nucleotides line up with TRBD2. The J segment lost 3 bases and the V segment lost 3 bases, leaving 6 bases of the junction unmatched. The CDR3 length is 16 residues. Germline loops: CDR1 SNHLY, CDR2 FYNNEI. The CDR3 DNA reads TGTGCCAGCAGTGAGGGGCTAGCGGGACACTACAATGAGCAGTTCTTC. Translating gives CASSEGLAGHYNEQFF. Full variable domain (outside the CDR3, taken from reference TRBV2 and TRBJ2-1): EPEVTQTPSHQVTQMGQEVILRCVPISNHLYFYWYRQILGQKVEFLVSFYNNEISEKSEIFDDQFSVERPDGSNFTLKIRSTKLEDSAMYFCASSEGLAGHYNEQFFGPGTRLTVL.

The chain couples TRBV28 to TRBJ2-1, with D uncertain. Germline assignment: CDR1 MDHEN and CDR2 SYDVKM. Between the trimmed V and J ends, which lost 3 bases and 3 bases, there was a span of 9 bases. The CDR3 is 14 residues long. In nucleotides, the CDR3 is TGTGCCAGCAGTTTTCAACAAGTCTACAATGAGCAGTTCTTC. It encodes CASSFQQVYNEQFF.

Only one count was recorded for this clone. The rearrangement uses TRBV5-1 and TRBJ1-6; 8 nucleotides match TRBD1. The CDR3 runs 16 residues. Germline V CDR1 and CDR2: SGHRS, YFSETQ. J lost 9 bases, V lost 4 bases, and 12 bases had no gene match. The CDR3 here is CASSAGTGGFFSPLHF. CDR3 DNA: TGCGCCAGCAGCGCTGGAACAGGGGGATTCTTTTCACCCCTCCACTTT.

The rearrangement joins TRBV27 to TRBJ2-5; TRBD1 agrees at 7 bases. J lost 2 bases, V lost 2 bases, and 5 bases had no gene match. Germline CDR1 and CDR2: MNHEY and SMNVEV (reference sequence). The CDR3 covers 15 residues. The CDR3 loop reads CASSLEGAWQETQYF. The CDR3 DNA is TGTGCCAGCAGTTTAGAGGGGGCTTGGCAAGAGACCCAGTACTTC.

A note on this clone: It is likely a read error, because the conserved phenylalanine at the end of the CDR3 is missing. The DNA is omitted, as the CDR3 cannot be located on it reliably, and the CDR3 follows TCRdb's listing. The chain uses TRBV2 and TRBJ2-7; the table gives TRBD1 as D, unverified against the DNA. CDR1 is SNHLY, CDR2 FYNNEI, per germline. From its first to its last residue, the CDR3 has 10 amino acids. CDR3 amino acids: CASSEHHTTL.

The chain carries TRBV4-1 and TRBJ2-4; 10 bases line up with TRBD1. Germline V gene data show CDR1 as MGHRA and CDR2 as YSYEKL. Germline trimming cut 2 bases from V and 0 bases from J; bases unmatched to any gene: 13. The CDR3 length is 20 residues. CDR3 DNA: TGCGCCAGCAGCCAATTCCTCCGGGACAGGGGTCCGCTAGCCAAAAACATTCAGTACTTC. Translation: CASSQFLRDRGPLAKNIQYF.

The rearrangement links TRBV19 to TRBJ2-2; weak D call: TRBD1 (6 bases). This CDR3 has 16 amino acids. With 4 bases removed from V and 1 base from J, the gap between germline ends came to 13 bases. CDR1 is LNHDA and CDR2 is SQIVND in the germline V gene (reference sequence). CDR3 sequence: CASSNRGTKNTGELFF. CDR3 sequence (DNA): TGTGCCAGTAGTAATAGGGGGACAAAGAACACCGGGGAGCTGTTTTTT.

This rearrangement joins TRBV11-3 to TRBJ1-6, with unresolved D. Germline V gene sequence: CDR1 SGHNT, CDR2 YENEEA. The CDR3 is 15 amino acids. Trimming took 5 bases from V and 9 from J, leaving 17 bases between them. The CDR3 sequence is CASSPPNGESSPLHF. The CDR3 DNA is TGTGCCAGCAGCCCCCCGAATGGGGAGAGTTCACCCCTCCACTTT.